Listed below are T cell receptor beta chains from one sample, sequenced in a study of T cell repertoires in cytomegalovirus infection. TCRdb redid the calling of the reads with MiXCR, one entry per CDR3 protein. Among approximately 500,000 distinct CDR3 sequences, 11% were seen once, and the ten largest hold 10% to 13%. The sample taken for sequencing was PBMCs. Receptors were obtained from a human donor in good health (CMV status not recorded). Some clones in this sample may be carry-over from other donors' samples. Both conserved end residues are part of each CDR3. The order of the fields is J gene, CDR3 length, clone size, V gene, D gene, CDR3 protein, CDR3 DNA. D genes are given only for firm matches. Not every row has a clone size; where given, it reads once, few, many or a size class.

j_gene: TRBJ2-1
len: 15
abundance: many
v_gene: TRBV5-1
d_gene: TRBD2
CDR3aa: CASSSREGRLGEQFF
CDR3nt: TGCGCCAGCAGCTCTCGGGAGGGCCGCTTGGGTGAGCAGTTCTTC

j_gene: TRBJ2-1
len: 16
abundance: many
v_gene: TRBV11-2
d_gene: TRBD2
CDR3aa: CASSLERLAGYNEQFF
CDR3nt: TGTGCCAGCAGCTTAGAGAGGCTAGCGGGGTACAATGAGCAGTTCTTC

j_gene: TRBJ2-1
len: 16
abundance: few
v_gene: TRBV10-3
d_gene: TRBD2
CDR3aa: CAISDPLAGTYNEQFF
CDR3nt: TGTGCCATCAGTGATCCACTAGCGGGTACCTACAATGAGCAGTTCTTC

j_gene: TRBJ2-2
len: 14
abundance: many
v_gene: TRBV7-6
d_gene: NA
CDR3aa: CASSPDRNTGELFF
CDR3nt: TGTGCCAGCAGCCCGGACAGAAACACCGGGGAGCTGTTTTTT

j_gene: TRBJ1-6
len: 16
abundance: few
v_gene: TRBV4-2
d_gene: TRBD1
CDR3aa: CASSQETGQGASPLHF
CDR3nt: TGTGCCAGCAGCCAAGAAACGGGACAGGGCGCTTCACCCCTCCACTTT

j_gene: TRBJ1-4
len: 13
abundance: many
v_gene: TRBV7-9
d_gene: NA
CDR3aa: CASSLTQGAKLFF
CDR3nt: TGTGCCAGCAGCTTAACGCAGGGTGCGAAACTGTTTTTT

j_gene: TRBJ2-3
len: 14
abundance: many
v_gene: TRBV5-4
d_gene: NA
CDR3aa: CASSLVATRDTQYF
CDR3nt: TGTGCCAGCAGCTTGGTAGCGACTAGAGATACGCAGTATTTT

j_gene: TRBJ1-2
len: 13
abundance: many
v_gene: TRBV27
d_gene: NA
CDR3aa: CASSTGFNYGYTF
CDR3nt: TGTGCCAGCAGTACGGGTTTTAACTATGGCTACACCTTC

j_gene: TRBJ2-5
len: 13
abundance: few
v_gene: TRBV2
d_gene: TRBD1
CDR3aa: CASRTGVAETQYF
CDR3nt: TGTGCCAGCAGAACAGGGGTAGCGGAGACCCAGTACTTC

j_gene: TRBJ1-1
len: 14
abundance: NA
v_gene: TRBV2
d_gene: NA
CDR3aa: CASSGSTRNTEAFF
CDR3nt: TGTGCCAGCAGTGGGAGCACCAGGAACACTGAAGCTTTCTTT

j_gene: TRBJ2-5
len: 14
abundance: few
v_gene: TRBV13
d_gene: NA
CDR3aa: CASSYSQGMETQYF
CDR3nt: TGTGCCAGCAGCTATTCACAGGGAATGGAGACCCAGTACTTC

j_gene: TRBJ2-7
len: 14
abundance: many
v_gene: TRBV7-9
d_gene: TRBD2
CDR3aa: CASSAQRGSYEQYF
CDR3nt: TGTGCCAGCAGCGCGCAGCGGGGCTCCTACGAGCAGTACTTC

j_gene: TRBJ2-1
len: 12
abundance: few
v_gene: TRBV5-1
d_gene: NA
CDR3aa: CASSFTENEQFF
CDR3nt: TGCGCCAGCAGCTTCACAGAGAATGAGCAGTTCTTC

j_gene: TRBJ1-1
len: 14
abundance: many
v_gene: TRBV28
d_gene: NA
CDR3aa: CASSPGGEDTEAFF
CDR3nt: TGTGCCAGCAGCCCCGGAGGGGAGGACACTGAAGCTTTCTTT

j_gene: TRBJ2-7
len: 14
abundance: many
v_gene: TRBV7-2
d_gene: NA
CDR3aa: CASSLVGEAHEQYF
CDR3nt: TGTGCCAGCAGCTTAGTGGGAGAGGCCCACGAGCAGTACTTC

j_gene: TRBJ2-7
len: 13
abundance: few
v_gene: TRBV30
d_gene: TRBD2
CDR3aa: CAWRLAGVTEQYF
CDR3nt: TGTGCCTGGAGACTAGCGGGAGTCACCGAGCAGTACTTC

j_gene: TRBJ2-5
len: 19
abundance: many
v_gene: TRBV5-4
d_gene: TRBD2
CDR3aa: CASSPAKLAGGRGGETQYF
CDR3nt: TGTGCCAGCAGCCCTGCCAAACTAGCGGGAGGGAGGGGCGGGGAGACCCAGTACTTC

j_gene: TRBJ2-1
len: 15
abundance: many
v_gene: TRBV7-2
d_gene: TRBD1
CDR3aa: CASSLNRGPYNEQFF
CDR3nt: TGTGCCAGCAGCTTAAACAGGGGCCCCTACAATGAGCAGTTCTTC

j_gene: TRBJ1-6
len: 16
abundance: NA
v_gene: TRBV10-3
d_gene: NA
CDR3aa: CAISERASSYNSPLHF
CDR3nt: TGTGCCATCAGTGAACGCGCAAGCTCCTATAATTCACCCCTCCACTTT

j_gene: TRBJ2-7
len: 17
abundance: few
v_gene: TRBV14
d_gene: NA
CDR3aa: CASSQGGGVPLGYEQYF
CDR3nt: TGTGCCAGCAGCCAAGGAGGCGGGGTTCCCCTAGGTTACGAGCAGTACTTC

j_gene: TRBJ2-7
len: 13
abundance: many
v_gene: TRBV7-3
d_gene: NA
CDR3aa: CASSLTGQYEQYF
CDR3nt: TGTGCCAGCAGCTTAACAGGACAGTACGAGCAGTACTTC

j_gene: TRBJ2-5
len: 17
abundance: many
v_gene: TRBV5-4
d_gene: TRBD2
CDR3aa: CASSLRVSGRAEETQYF
CDR3nt: TGTGCCAGCAGCTTGAGGGTCAGCGGGAGGGCCGAGGAGACCCAGTACTTC

j_gene: TRBJ1-1
len: 13
abundance: many
v_gene: TRBV19
d_gene: NA
CDR3aa: CASSNTFNTEAFF
CDR3nt: TGTGCCAGTAGCAACACATTTAACACTGAAGCTTTCTTT

j_gene: TRBJ2-4
len: 14
abundance: many
v_gene: TRBV7-2
d_gene: NA
CDR3aa: CASSSDVFKNIQYF
CDR3nt: TGTGCCAGCAGCTCGGACGTTTTCAAAAACATTCAGTACTTC

j_gene: TRBJ2-1
len: 16
abundance: many
v_gene: TRBV6-5
d_gene: TRBD1
CDR3aa: CASSYTGTGTYNEQFF
CDR3nt: TGTGCCAGCAGTTACACCGGGACAGGTACTTACAATGAGCAGTTCTTC

j_gene: TRBJ1-4
len: 13
abundance: NA
v_gene: TRBV28
d_gene: NA
CDR3aa: CASSLGRVEKLFF
CDR3nt: TGTGCCAGCAGTTTGGGCAGGGTTGAAAAACTGTTTTTT

j_gene: TRBJ2-5
len: 12
abundance: NA
v_gene: TRBV29-1
d_gene: NA
CDR3aa: CSVDEGLETQYF
CDR3nt: TGCAGCGTTGATGAGGGGCTCGAGACCCAGTACTTC

j_gene: TRBJ2-2
len: 17
abundance: many
v_gene: TRBV19
d_gene: TRBD2
CDR3aa: CASCRLAGGPITGELFF
CDR3nt: TGTGCCAGTTGTCGACTAGCGGGGGGGCCGATCACCGGGGAGCTGTTTTTT

j_gene: TRBJ2-7
len: 15
abundance: many
v_gene: TRBV14
d_gene: NA
CDR3aa: CASSHRGPTDYEQYF
CDR3nt: TGTGCCAGCAGCCACCGGGGTCCGACCGACTACGAGCAGTACTTC

j_gene: TRBJ2-5
len: 15
abundance: many
v_gene: TRBV5-5
d_gene: TRBD2
CDR3aa: CASSFVDGGGETQYF
CDR3nt: TGTGCCAGCAGCTTCGTTGACGGGGGGGGGGAGACCCAGTACTTC

j_gene: TRBJ1-5
len: 15
abundance: NA
v_gene: TRBV28
d_gene: NA
CDR3aa: CASSLPEAGNQPQHF
CDR3nt: TGTGCCAGCAGTTTACCCGAGGCAGGGAATCAGCCCCAGCATTTT

j_gene: TRBJ2-3
len: 14
abundance: many
v_gene: TRBV20-1
d_gene: NA
CDR3aa: CSARAGSHADTQYF
CDR3nt: TGCAGTGCTAGAGCCGGGAGTCATGCAGATACGCAGTATTTT

j_gene: TRBJ2-7
len: 13
abundance: few
v_gene: TRBV19
d_gene: NA
CDR3aa: CASSIAPYYEQYF
CDR3nt: TGTGCCAGTAGTATCGCTCCATACTACGAGCAGTACTTC

j_gene: TRBJ2-7
len: 15
abundance: few
v_gene: TRBV14
d_gene: TRBD2
CDR3aa: CASSQGLAGVEEQYF
CDR3nt: TGTGCCAGCAGCCAAGGACTAGCGGGAGTCGAGGAGCAGTACTTC

j_gene: TRBJ2-3
len: 13
abundance: many
v_gene: TRBV6-1
d_gene: NA
CDR3aa: CASSTTGWGTQYF
CDR3nt: TGTGCCAGCAGTACTACAGGGTGGGGAACGCAGTATTTT

j_gene: TRBJ1-1
len: 15
abundance: many
v_gene: TRBV19
d_gene: NA
CDR3aa: CASSSGGRLNTEAFF
CDR3nt: TGTGCCAGCAGTTCCGGGGGCCGTTTGAACACTGAAGCTTTCTTT

j_gene: TRBJ1-4
len: 12
abundance: many
v_gene: TRBV6-1
d_gene: NA
CDR3aa: CASSEGGRAMFF
CDR3nt: TGTGCCAGCAGTGAGGGGGGCAGGGCAATGTTTTTT

j_gene: TRBJ1-5
len: 14
abundance: many
v_gene: TRBV18
d_gene: NA
CDR3aa: CASSPGLGSQPQHF
CDR3nt: TGTGCCAGCTCACCGGGGCTTGGGTCCCAGCCCCAGCATTTT

j_gene: TRBJ2-5
len: 16
abundance: many
v_gene: TRBV12-3/TRBV12-4
d_gene: TRBD2
CDR3aa: CASRPFPSGVQETQYF
CDR3nt: TGTGCCAGCAGACCCTTCCCTAGCGGGGTCCAAGAGACCCAGTACTTC

j_gene: TRBJ2-3
len: 14
abundance: many
v_gene: TRBV12-3/TRBV12-4
d_gene: NA
CDR3aa: CASSLGVITDTQYF
CDR3nt: TGTGCCAGCAGTTTAGGGGTAATCACAGATACGCAGTATTTT